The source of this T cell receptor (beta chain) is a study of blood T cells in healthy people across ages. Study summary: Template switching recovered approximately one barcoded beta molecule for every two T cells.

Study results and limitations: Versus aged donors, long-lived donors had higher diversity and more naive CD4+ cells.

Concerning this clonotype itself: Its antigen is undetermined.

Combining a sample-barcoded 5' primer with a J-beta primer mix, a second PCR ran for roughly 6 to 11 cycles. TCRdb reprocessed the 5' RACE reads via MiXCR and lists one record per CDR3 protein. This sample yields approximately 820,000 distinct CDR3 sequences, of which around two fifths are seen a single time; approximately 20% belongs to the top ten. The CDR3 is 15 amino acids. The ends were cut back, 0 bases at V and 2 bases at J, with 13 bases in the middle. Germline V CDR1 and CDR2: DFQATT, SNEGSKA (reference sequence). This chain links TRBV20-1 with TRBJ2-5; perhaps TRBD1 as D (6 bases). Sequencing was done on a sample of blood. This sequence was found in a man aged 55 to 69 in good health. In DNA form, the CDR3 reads TGCAGTGCTAGAGATCCCCGGACAGTGCAAGAGACCCAGTACTTC. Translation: CSARDPRTVQETQYF.